A single sample gave rise to the 18 T cell receptor beta chains below, sequenced in a study of CD8 T cells in ankylosing spondylitis. Their antigens are not known. TCRdb ran MiXCR on the 5' RACE reads and lists one entry per CDR3 protein. The sample contains around 140,000 distinct CDR3 sequences, about 15% of which appear only once. Study-level results: For ankylosing spondylitis blood, a TCR beta motif of seven to nine highly homologous variants appeared characteristic.

Material: blood, either unsorted or a sorted T cell fraction (not recorded which). The origin of the receptors is a male donor with ankylosing spondylitis.

The chain carries TRBV12-3 or TRBV12-4 and TRBJ2-1, with D perhaps matching TRBD1 (6 bases). With 2 bases removed from V and 8 bases from J, the gap between germline ends came to 16 bases. This CDR3 has 15 amino acids. The CDR3 protein is CASSLLRGGPDEQFF. The CDR3 bases are TGTGCCAGCAGTTTACTCCGAGGGGGACCGGATGAGCAGTTCTTC.

The table lists this clonotype with a few counts. The chain uses TRBV9 and TRBJ2-1; the match to TRBD1 covers 8 bases. The CDR3 is made up of 15 amino acids. Germline assignment: CDR1 SGDLS and CDR2 YYNGEE. The V and J ends lost 0 bases and 9 bases, in that order; junction bases with no gene match: 8. CDR3 loop: CASSVEGQVFGEQFF. CDR3 coding DNA: TGTGCCAGCAGCGTAGAGGGACAGGTATTTGGTGAGCAGTTCTTC.

This clonotype was detected only a few times. This chain joins TRBV28 and TRBJ1-6; D possibly corresponds to TRBD1 (6 bases). The V and J ends lost 7 bases and 7 bases respectively, with 14 bases between them. The CDR3 covers 14 residues. CDR1 and CDR2 (germline): MDHEN, SYDVKM. CDR3 amino acids: CASKFRGANSPLHF. CDR3 nucleotide sequence: TGTGCCAGCAAGTTCAGGGGCGCGAATTCACCCCTCCACTTT. The complete variable domain, with remaining parts taken from reference TRBV28 and TRBJ1-6, reads DVKVTQSSRYLVKRTGEKVFLECVQDMDHENMFWYRQDPGLGLRLIYFSYDVKMKEKGDIPEGYSVSREKKERFSLILESASTNQTSMYLCASKFRGANSPLHFGNGTRLTVT.

V and J are TRBV28 and TRBJ2-7, with a weak D call TRBD2 (5 bases). Germline V lookup: CDR1 MDHEN, CDR2 SYDVKM. This CDR3 region has 18 residues. Trimming left V 5 bases short and J 2 bases short, with 25 bases between. CDR3 in amino acids: CASSNPTRRACGAYEQYF. In DNA form, the CDR3 reads TGTGCCAGCAGTAATCCTACTAGGCGCGCATGCGGAGCCTACGAGCAGTACTTC.

J is TRBJ1-5 and V is TRBV9, with D tentatively TRBD1 (6 bases). This CDR3 spans 14 amino acids. CDR1 and CDR2 (germline): SGDLS, YYNGEE. Trimming pared 3 bases from V and 2 bases from J, leaving 9 bases between. CDR3 bases: TGTGCCAGCAGCGAGAGGGGGGGCAATCAGCCCCAGCATTTT. Translating gives CASSERGGNQPQHF.

Concerning this clonotype: The junction differs from germline at one of its ends, possibly a read error. The chain uses TRBV12-3 or TRBV12-4 and TRBJ1-1; 12 bases line up with TRBD1. This CDR3 region has 18 residues. The CDR3 DNA reads as TGTGCCTGCAGTTACCGGGACAGGGGGCTTGGGTTGAACACTGAAGCTTTCTTT. Protein: CACSYRDRGLGLNTEAFF.

This clonotype was recorded at least ten times. This chain joins TRBV24-1 and TRBJ2-5, with TRBD1 matching 7 bases. The CDR3 totals 16 residues. CDR1 and CDR2 from the germline V gene are KGHDR and SFDVKD. Germline trimming cut 0 bases from V and 1 base from J; bases unmatched to any gene: 4. CDR3 in amino acids: CATSDLRTGFQETQYF. CDR3 sequence (DNA): TGTGCCACCAGTGATTTGCGGACAGGTTTCCAAGAGACCCAGTACTTC.

J is TRBJ1-1 and V is TRBV3-1; no definite D call. The CDR3 is 13 residues long. Germline values: CDR1 LGHDT, CDR2 YNNKEL (reference sequence). The V gene lost 4 bases and the J gene lost 0 bases, with 6 bases spanning the gap. CDR3 residues: CASSLSVNTEAFF. The CDR3 DNA follows: TGTGCCAGCAGCCTCAGTGTGAACACTGAAGCTTTCTTT.

CDR3 in DNA: TGTGCCAGCAGCCCAGTGGGACAGGGGAACACCGGGGAGCTGTTTTTT. Translated: CASSPVGQGNTGELFF. V usage is TRBV7-3 and J usage is TRBJ2-2; TRBD1 matches at 9 bases. With V trimmed by 5 bases and J by 1 base, 5 bases remained unmatched. Germline assignment: CDR1 SGHTA and CDR2 FQGTGA. The CDR3 covers 16 residues.

This clonotype was seen only a few times. V is TRBV20-1 and J is TRBJ2-7; 8 positions match TRBD2. The germline V gene encodes CDR1 DFQATT and CDR2 SNEGSKA (reference sequence). V was pared by 1 base and J by 2 bases, with 4 bases of the junction left unmatched. This CDR3 region has 14 residues. In nucleotides, the CDR3 is TGCAGTGCTAGAGTTCGGGGGGGGCCCTACGAGCAGTACTTC. Protein: CSARVRGGPYEQYF.

There are a few counts of this clonotype. V usage is TRBV20-1 and J usage is TRBJ1-1; perhaps TRBD1 as D (5 bases). Germline-derived CDR1 and CDR2 are DFQATT and SNEGSKA (reference sequence). The CDR3 has 12 amino acids. V gave up 1 base and J gave up 6 bases, with 9 bases separating them. The CDR3 coding sequence is TGCAGTGCTAGAGGAAGGGGTCCTGAAGCTTTCTTT. It codes for CSARGRGPEAFF.

The chain joins TRBV6-1 to TRBJ2-7; 10 bases agree with TRBD1. V dropped 4 bases and J dropped 2; count of bases not matched to a gene: 5. This CDR3 is 15 amino acids long. Germline V gene sequence: CDR1 MNHNS, CDR2 SASEGT. CDR3 sequence reads: CASSAAGTGAYEQYF. The CDR3, as DNA: TGTGCCAGCAGTGCCGCCGGGACAGGGGCCTACGAGCAGTACTTC.

The chain uses TRBV5-4 and TRBJ2-1; D remains ambiguous. CDR1 is SGHNT and CDR2 is YYREEE in the germline V gene (reference sequence). CDR3 size: 12 residues. V dropped 7 bases and J dropped 8 bases, with 13 bases sitting between them. CDR3 in DNA: TGTGCCAGCGGGATTTTTGGCGATGAGCAGTTCTTC. Residues: CASGIFGDEQFF.

The table lists this clonotype with many counts. This sequence joins TRBV7-3 and TRBJ2-3; D is ambiguous. Trimming shortened V by 3 bases and J by 5 bases, and 3 bases separated the two germline ends. CDR3 size: 11 residues. Germline V CDR1 and CDR2: SGHTA, FQGTGA. As DNA, the CDR3 is TGTGCCAGCAGCTTTGGAGATACGCAGTATTTT. Protein product: CASSFGDTQYF.

The chain links TRBV20-1 to TRBJ2-7; 13 nucleotides agree with TRBD2. CDR1 is DFQATT and CDR2 is SNEGSKA in the germline V gene (reference sequence). Trimming at V came to 3 bases and at J to 1 base, leaving 9 bases not matched to a gene. The CDR3 covers 17 residues. The CDR3 DNA sequence: TGCAGTGCTAGTAGACTAGCGGGAGGTTTAGTTTCCTACGAGCAGTACTTC. The encoded protein is CSASRLAGGLVSYEQYF.

This clonotype has at least ten counts. The CDR3 region has the DNA TGTGCCAGCAGCGCAGGCCCCGAGCAGTACTTC. It translates to CASSAGPEQYF. The rearrangement joins TRBV5-6 to TRBJ2-7; D remains ambiguous. The length of the CDR3 is 11 residues. The ends were cut back, 4 bases at V and 6 bases at J, with 8 bases in the middle. Germline CDR1 reads SGHDT; CDR2 reads YYEEEE.

The chain uses TRBV3-1 and TRBJ2-7; TRBD2 aligns across 9 bases. The CDR3 covers 15 residues. V shed 2 bases, J shed 0 bases, and the junction held 2 bases outside the gene matches. The germline gives CDR1 LGHDT, CDR2 YNNKEL (reference sequence). For the CDR3, the DNA is TGTGCCAGCAGCCAATATAGCGGGAGCTCCTACGAGCAGTACTTC. Protein sequence: CASSQYSGSSYEQYF.

The V gene is TRBV7-9, the J gene TRBJ2-1; D remains ambiguous. Germline V gives CDR1 SEHNR, CDR2 FQNEAQ (reference sequence). The CDR3 spans 15 residues. V was cut by 10 bases and J by 0 bases, with 16 bases left in between. Here the CDR3 reads CATSQWGDSYNEQFF. In nucleotides, the CDR3 is TGTGCCACCTCACAGTGGGGTGACTCCTACAATGAGCAGTTCTTC.